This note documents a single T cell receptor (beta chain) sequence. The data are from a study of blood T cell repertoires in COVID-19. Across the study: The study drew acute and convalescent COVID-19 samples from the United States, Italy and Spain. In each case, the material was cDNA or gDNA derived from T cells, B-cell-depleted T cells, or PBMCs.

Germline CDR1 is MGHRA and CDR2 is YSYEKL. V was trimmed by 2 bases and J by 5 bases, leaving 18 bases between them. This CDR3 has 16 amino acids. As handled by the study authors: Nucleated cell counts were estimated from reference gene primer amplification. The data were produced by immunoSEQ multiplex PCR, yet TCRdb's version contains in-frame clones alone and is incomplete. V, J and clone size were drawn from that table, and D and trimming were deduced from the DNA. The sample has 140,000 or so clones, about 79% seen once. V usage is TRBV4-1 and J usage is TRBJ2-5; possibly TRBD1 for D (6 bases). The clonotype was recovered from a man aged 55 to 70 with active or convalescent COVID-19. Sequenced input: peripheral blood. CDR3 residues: CASSQNDRTVGETQYF. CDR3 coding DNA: TGCGCCAGCAGCCAAAATGACAGGACAGTAGGGGAGACCCAGTACTTC.